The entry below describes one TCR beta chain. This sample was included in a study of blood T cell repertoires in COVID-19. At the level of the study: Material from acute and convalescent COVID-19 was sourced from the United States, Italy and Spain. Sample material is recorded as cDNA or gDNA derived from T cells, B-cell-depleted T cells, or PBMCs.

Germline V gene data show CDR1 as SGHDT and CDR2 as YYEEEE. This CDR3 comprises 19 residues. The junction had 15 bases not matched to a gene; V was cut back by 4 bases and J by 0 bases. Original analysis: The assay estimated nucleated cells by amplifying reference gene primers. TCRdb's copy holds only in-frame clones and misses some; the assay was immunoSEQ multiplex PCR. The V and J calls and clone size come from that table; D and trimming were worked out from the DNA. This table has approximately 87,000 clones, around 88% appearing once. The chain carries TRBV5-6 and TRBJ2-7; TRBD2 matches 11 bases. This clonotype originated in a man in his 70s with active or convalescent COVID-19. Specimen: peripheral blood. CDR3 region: CASSDTLAGVERSSYEQYF. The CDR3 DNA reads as TGTGCCAGCAGCGATACACTAGCGGGAGTGGAGCGAAGCTCCTACGAGCAGTACTTC.